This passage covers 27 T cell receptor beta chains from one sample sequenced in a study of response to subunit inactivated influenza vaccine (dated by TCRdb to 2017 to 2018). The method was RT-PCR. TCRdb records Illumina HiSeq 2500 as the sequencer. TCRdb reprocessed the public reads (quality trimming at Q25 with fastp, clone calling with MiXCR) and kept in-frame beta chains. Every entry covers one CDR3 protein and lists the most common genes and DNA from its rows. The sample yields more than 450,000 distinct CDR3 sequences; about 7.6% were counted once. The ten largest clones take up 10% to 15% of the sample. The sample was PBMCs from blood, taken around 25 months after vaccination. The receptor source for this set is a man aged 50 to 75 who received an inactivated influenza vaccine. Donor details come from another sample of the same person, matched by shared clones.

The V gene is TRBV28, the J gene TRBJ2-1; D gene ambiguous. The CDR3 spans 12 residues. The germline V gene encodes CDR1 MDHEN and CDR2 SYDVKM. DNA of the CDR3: TGTGTGACCCTTAGCTCCTACAATGAGCAGTTCTTC. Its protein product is CVTLSSYNEQFF.

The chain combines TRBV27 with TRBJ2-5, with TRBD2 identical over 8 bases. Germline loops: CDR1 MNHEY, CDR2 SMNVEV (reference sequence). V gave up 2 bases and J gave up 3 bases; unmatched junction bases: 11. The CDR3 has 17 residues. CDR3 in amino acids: CASSLVTGGGRKETQYF. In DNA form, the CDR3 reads TGTGCCAGCAGTTTAGTCACGGGAGGGGGTCGGAAAGAGACCCAGTACTTC.

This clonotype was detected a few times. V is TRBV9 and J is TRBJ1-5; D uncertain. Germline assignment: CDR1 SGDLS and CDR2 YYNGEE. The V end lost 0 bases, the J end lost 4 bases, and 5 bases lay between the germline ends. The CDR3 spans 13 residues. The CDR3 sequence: CASSVEENQPQHF. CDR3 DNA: TGTGCCAGCAGCGTAGAGGAGAATCAGCCCCAGCATTTT.

CDR3 coding DNA: TGTGCCAGCAGAACTGACAGCATTCCTAATGAAAAACTGTTTTTT. It codes for CASRTDSIPNEKLFF. The chain is built from TRBV28 and TRBJ1-4; weak D call: TRBD1 (5 bases). The CDR3 length is 15 residues. The germline CDR1 and CDR2 sequences are MDHEN and SYDVKM. V lost 6 bases, J lost 3 bases, and 14 bases lay in between.

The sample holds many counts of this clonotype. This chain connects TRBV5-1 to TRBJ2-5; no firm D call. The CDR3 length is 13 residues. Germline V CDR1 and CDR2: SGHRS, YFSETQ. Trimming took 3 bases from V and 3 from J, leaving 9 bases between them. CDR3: CASSWNIEETQYF. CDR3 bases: TGCGCCAGCAGCTGGAACATCGAAGAGACCCAGTACTTC.

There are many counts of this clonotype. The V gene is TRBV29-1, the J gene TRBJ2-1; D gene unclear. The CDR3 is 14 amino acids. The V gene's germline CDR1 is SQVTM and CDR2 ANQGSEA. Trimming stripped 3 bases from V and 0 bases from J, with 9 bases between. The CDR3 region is CSVDGPSSYNEQFF. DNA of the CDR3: TGCAGCGTTGACGGACCGAGCTCCTACAATGAGCAGTTCTTC.

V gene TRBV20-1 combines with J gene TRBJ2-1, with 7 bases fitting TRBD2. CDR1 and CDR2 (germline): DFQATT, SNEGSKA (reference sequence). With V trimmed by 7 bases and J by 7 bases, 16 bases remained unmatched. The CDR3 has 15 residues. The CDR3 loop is CSVIRLSGIRNEQFF. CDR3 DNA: TGCAGTGTTATTAGACTAAGCGGGATACGAAATGAGCAGTTCTTC.

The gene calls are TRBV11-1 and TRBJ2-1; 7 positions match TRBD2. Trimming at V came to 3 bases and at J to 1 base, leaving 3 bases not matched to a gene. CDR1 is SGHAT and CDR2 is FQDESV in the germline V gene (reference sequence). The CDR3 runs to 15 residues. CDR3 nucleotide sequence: TGTGCCAGCAGCTTTCCCGGGGGGTCCTACAATGAGCAGTTCTTC. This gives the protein CASSFPGGSYNEQFF.

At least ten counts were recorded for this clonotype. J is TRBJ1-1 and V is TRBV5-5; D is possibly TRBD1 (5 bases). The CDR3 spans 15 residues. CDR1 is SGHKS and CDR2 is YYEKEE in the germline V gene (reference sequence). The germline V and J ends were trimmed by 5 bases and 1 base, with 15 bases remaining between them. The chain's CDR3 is CASSFPVTGNTEAFF. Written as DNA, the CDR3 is TGTGCCAGCAGTTTTCCTGTTACAGGGAACACTGAAGCTTTCTTT.

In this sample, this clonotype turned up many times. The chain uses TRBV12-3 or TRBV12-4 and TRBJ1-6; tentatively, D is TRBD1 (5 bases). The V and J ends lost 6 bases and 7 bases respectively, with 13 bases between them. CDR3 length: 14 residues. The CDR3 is CASSPGAGNSPLHF. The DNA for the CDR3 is TGTGCCAGCAGCCCCGGGGCAGGGAATTCACCCCTCCACTTT.

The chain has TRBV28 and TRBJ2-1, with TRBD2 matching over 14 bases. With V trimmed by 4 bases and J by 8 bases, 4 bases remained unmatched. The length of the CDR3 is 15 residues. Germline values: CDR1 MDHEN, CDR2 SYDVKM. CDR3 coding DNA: TGTGCCAGCAGTTCGCCGGGACTAGCGGGAGATGAGCAGTTCTTC. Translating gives CASSSPGLAGDEQFF.

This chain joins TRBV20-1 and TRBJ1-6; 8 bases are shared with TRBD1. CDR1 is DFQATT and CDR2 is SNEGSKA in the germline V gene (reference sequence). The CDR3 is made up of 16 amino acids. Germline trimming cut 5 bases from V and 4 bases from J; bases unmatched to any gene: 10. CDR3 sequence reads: CSASGQGTGYNSPLHF. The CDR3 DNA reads TGCAGTGCTTCAGGACAGGGCACGGGATATAATTCACCCCTCCACTTT.

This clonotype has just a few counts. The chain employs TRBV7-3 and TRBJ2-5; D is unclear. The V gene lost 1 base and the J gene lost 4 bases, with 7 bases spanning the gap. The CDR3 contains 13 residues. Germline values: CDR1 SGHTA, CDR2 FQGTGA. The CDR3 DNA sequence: TGTGCCAGCAGCTTAATGCTGGGAGAGACCCAGTACTTC. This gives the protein CASSLMLGETQYF. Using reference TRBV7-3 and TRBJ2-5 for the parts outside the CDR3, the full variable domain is GAGVSQTPSNKVTEKGKYVELRCDPISGHTALYWYRQSLGQGPEFLIYFQGTGAADDSGLPNDRFFAVRPEGSVSTLKIQRTERGDSAVYLCASSLMLGETQYFGPGTRLLVL.

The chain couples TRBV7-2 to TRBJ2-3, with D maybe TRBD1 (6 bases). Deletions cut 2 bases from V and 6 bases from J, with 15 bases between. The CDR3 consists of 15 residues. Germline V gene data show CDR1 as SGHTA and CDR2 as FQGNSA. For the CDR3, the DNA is TGTGCCAGCAGCTTATCGCAGGGGCTTGGCGATACGCAGTATTTT. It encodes CASSLSQGLGDTQYF.

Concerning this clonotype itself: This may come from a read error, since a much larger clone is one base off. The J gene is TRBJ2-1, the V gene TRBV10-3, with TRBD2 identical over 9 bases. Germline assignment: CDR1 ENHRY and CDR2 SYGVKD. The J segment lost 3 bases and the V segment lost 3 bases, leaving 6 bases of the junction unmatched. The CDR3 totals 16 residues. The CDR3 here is CAISESSGAFYNEQFF. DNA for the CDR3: TGTGCCATCAGTGAATCTAGCGGGGCCTTCTACAATGAGCAGTTCTTC.

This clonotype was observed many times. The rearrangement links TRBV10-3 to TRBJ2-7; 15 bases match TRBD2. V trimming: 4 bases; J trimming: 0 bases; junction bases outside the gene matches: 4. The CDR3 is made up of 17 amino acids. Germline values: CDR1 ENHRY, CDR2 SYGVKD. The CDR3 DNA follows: TGTGCCATCAGTGCGGGACTAGCGGGAGGTAGCTCCTACGAGCAGTACTTC. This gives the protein CAISAGLAGGSSYEQYF.

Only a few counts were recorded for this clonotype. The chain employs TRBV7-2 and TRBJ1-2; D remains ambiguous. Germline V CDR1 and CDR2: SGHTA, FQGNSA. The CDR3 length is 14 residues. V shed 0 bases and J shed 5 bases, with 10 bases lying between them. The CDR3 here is CASSLATRLYGYTF. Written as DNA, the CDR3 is TGTGCCAGCAGCTTAGCGACCAGACTTTATGGCTACACCTTC.

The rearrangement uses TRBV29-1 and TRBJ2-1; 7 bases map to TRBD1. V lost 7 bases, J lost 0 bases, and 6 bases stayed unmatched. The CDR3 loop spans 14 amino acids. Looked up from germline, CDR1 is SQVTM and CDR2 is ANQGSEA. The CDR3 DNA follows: TGCAGCGGGGCGACAGGGATCTCCTACAATGAGCAGTTCTTC. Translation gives CSGATGISYNEQFF.

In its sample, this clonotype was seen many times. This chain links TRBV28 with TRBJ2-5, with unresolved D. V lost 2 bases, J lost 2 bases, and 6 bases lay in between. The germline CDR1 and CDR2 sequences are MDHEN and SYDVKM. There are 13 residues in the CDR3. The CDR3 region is CASSLQAQETQYF. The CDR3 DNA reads TGTGCCAGCAGTTTACAGGCGCAAGAGACCCAGTACTTC.

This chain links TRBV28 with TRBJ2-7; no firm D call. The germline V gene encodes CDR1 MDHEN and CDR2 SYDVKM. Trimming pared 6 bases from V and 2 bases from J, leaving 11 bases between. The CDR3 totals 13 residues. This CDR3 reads CASRGKGTYEQYF. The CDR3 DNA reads TGTGCCAGCAGGGGAAAGGGTACCTACGAGCAGTACTTC.

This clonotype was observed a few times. The CDR3 sequence is CASTLDRGQDTQYF. The CDR3 region has the DNA TGTGCCAGCACATTGGACAGGGGGCAAGATACGCAGTATTTT. V usage is TRBV6-2 or TRBV6-3 and J usage is TRBJ2-3; 11 nucleotides match TRBD1. Germline values: CDR1 MNHEY, CDR2 SVGEGT. The CDR3 covers 14 residues. The V segment lost 7 bases and the J segment 5 bases; nucleotides outside the gene matches: 5.

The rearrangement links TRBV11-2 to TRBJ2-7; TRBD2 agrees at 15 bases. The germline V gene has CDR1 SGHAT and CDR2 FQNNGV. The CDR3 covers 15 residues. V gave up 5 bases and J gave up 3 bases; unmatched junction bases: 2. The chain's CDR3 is CASSEGLAGGYEQYF. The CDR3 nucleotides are TGTGCCAGCAGCGAGGGACTAGCGGGGGGCTACGAGCAGTACTTC.

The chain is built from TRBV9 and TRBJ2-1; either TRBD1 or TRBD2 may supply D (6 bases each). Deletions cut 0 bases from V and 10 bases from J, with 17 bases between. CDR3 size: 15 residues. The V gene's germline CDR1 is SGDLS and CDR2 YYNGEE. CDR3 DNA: TGTGCCAGCAGCGTAGTAACCCAGGGGCGGGGAGAGCAGTTCTTC. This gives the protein CASSVVTQGRGEQFF.

The CDR3 nucleotides read TGCAGTGCCACGAAGGATGCTGAAGCTTTCTTT. Protein: CSATKDAEAFF. J is TRBJ1-1 and V is TRBV20-1; D is ambiguous. The germline CDR1 and CDR2 sequences are DFQATT and SNEGSKA (reference sequence). V was pared by 6 bases and J by 6 bases, with 11 bases between. The CDR3 runs to 11 residues.

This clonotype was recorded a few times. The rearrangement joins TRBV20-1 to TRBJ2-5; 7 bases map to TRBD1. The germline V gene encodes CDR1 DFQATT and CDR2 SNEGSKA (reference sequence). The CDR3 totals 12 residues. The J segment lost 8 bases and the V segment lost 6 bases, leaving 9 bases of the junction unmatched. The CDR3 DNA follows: TGCAGTGCAAAGAGGGGGCTTGAAACCCAGTACTTC. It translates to CSAKRGLETQYF.

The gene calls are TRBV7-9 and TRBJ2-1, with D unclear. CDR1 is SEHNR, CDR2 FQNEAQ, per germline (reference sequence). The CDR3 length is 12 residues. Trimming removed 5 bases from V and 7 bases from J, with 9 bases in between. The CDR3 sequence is CASSPFRNEQFF. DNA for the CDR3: TGTGCCAGCAGCCCCTTTAGGAATGAGCAGTTCTTC. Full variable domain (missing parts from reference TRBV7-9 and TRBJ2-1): DTGVSQNPRHKITKRGQNVTFRCDPISEHNRLYWYRQTLGQGPEFLTYFQNEAQLEKSRLLSDRFSAERPKGSFSTLEIQRTEQGDSAMYLCASSPFRNEQFFGPGTRLTVL.

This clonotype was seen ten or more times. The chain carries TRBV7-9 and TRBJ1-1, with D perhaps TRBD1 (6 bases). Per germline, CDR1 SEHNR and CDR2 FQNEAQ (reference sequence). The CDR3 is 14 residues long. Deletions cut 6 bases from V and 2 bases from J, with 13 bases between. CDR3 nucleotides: TGTGCCAGCAGGAGAGGGGGTGCAAACACTGAAGCTTTCTTT. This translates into CASRRGGANTEAFF.